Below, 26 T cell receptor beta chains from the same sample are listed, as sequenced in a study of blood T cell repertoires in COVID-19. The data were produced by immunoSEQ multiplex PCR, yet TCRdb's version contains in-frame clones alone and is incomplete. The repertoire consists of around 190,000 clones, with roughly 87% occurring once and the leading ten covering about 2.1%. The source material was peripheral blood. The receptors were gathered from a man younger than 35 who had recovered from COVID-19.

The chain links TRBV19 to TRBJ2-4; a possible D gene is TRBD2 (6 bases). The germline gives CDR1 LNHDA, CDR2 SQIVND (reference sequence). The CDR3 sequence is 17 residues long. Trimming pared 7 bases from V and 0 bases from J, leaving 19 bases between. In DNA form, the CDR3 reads TGTGCCAGTAATAGCGGCAGGGAGATTTTAGCCAAAAACATTCAGTACTTC. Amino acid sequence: CASNSGREILAKNIQYF.

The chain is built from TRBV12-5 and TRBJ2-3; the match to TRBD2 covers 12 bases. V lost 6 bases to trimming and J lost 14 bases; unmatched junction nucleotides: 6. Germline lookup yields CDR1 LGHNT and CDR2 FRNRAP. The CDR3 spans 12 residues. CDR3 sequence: CASGRLAGVVYF. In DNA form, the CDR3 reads TGTGCTAGTGGCCGACTAGCGGGAGTTGTGTATTTT.

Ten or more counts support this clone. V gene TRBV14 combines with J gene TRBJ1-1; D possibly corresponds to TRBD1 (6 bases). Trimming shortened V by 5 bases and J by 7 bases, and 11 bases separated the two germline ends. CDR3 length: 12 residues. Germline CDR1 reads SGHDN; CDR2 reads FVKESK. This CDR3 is CASSYTGYEAFF. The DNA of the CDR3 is TGTGCCAGCAGCTACACAGGGTATGAAGCTTTCTTT.

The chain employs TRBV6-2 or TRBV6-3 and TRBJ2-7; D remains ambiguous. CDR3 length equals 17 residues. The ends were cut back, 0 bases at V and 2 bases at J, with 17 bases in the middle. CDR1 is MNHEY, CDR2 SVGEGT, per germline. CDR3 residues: CASSYSIPVKTTYEQYF. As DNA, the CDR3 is TGTGCCAGCAGTTACTCGATCCCGGTAAAAACTACCTACGAGCAGTACTTC.

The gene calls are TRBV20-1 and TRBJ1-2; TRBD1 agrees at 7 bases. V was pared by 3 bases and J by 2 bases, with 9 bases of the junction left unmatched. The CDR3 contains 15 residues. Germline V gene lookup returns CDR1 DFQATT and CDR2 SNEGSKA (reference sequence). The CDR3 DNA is TGCAGTGCTAGTCCAACGGGACAGTTGAACTATGGCTACACCTTC. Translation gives CSASPTGQLNYGYTF.

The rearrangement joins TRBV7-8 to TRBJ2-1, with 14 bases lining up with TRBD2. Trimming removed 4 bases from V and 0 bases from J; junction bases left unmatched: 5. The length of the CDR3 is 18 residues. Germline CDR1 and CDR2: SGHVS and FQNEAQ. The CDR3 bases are TGTGCCAGCAGCTATTCCGGGACTAGCGGGGGCTCCTACAATGAGCAGTTCTTC. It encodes CASSYSGTSGGSYNEQFF.

The CDR3 spells CASSPTRTVNEQYF. The CDR3, as DNA: TGTGCCAGCAGCCCGACTAGAACGGTGAACGAGCAGTACTTC. J is TRBJ2-7 and V is TRBV6-6, with D maybe TRBD2 (6 bases). The CDR3 consists of 14 residues. CDR1 is MNHNY, CDR2 SVGAGI, per germline (reference sequence). Trimming stripped 6 bases from V and 5 bases from J, with 17 bases between.

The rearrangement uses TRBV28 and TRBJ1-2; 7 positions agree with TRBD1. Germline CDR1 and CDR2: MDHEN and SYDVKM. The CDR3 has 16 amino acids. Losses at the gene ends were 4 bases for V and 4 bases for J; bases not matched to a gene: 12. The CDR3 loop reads CASSSPHAGTVYGYTF. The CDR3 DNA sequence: TGTGCCAGCAGTTCCCCCCACGCCGGGACAGTCTATGGCTACACCTTC.

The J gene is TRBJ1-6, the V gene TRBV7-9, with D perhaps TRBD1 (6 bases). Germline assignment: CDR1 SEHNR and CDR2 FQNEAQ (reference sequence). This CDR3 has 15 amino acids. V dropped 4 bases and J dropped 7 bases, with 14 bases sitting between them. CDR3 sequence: CASSSPGTPNSPLHF. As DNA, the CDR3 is TGTGCCAGCAGCTCTCCCGGGACACCAAATTCACCCCTCCACTTT. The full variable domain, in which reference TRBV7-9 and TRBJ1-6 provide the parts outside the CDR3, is DTGVSQNPRHKITKRGQNVTFRCDPISEHNRLYWYRQTLGQGPEFLTYFQNEAQLEKSRLLSDRFSAERPKGSFSTLEIQRTEQGDSAMYLCASSSPGTPNSPLHFGNGTRLTVT.

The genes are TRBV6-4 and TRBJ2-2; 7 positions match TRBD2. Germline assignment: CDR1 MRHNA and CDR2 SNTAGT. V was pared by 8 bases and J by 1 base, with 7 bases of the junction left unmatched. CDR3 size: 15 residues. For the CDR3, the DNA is TGTGCCAGCGCTCCGGCTAGCGGGAACACCGGGGAGCTGTTTTTT. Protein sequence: CASAPASGNTGELFF.

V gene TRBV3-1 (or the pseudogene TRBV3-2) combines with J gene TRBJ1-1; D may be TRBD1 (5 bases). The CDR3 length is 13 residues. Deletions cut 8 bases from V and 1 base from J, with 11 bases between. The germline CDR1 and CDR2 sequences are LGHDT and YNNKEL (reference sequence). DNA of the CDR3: TGTGCCAGCGGCGGGACGAAGAACACTGAAGCTTTCTTT. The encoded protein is CASGGTKNTEAFF.

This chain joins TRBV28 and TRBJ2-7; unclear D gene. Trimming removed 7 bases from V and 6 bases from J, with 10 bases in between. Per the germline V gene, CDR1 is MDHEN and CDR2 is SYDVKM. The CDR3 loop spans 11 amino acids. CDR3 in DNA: TGTGCCAGCACCATTGGGCGCGAGCAGTACTTC. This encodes CASTIGREQYF.

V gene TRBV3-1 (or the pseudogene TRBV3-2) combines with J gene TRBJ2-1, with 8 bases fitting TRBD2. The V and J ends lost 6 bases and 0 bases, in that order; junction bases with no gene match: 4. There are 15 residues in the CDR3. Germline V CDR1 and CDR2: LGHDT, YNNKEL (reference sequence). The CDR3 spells CASSYSGTSYNEQFF. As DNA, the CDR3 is TGTGCCAGCAGTTATAGCGGGACCTCCTACAATGAGCAGTTCTTC.

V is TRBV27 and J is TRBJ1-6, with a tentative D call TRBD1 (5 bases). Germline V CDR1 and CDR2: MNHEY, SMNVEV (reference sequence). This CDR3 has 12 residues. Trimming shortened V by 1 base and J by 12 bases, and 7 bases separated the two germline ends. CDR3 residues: CASSLYGGPLHF. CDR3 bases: TGTGCCAGCAGTTTATACGGGGGACCCCTCCACTTT.

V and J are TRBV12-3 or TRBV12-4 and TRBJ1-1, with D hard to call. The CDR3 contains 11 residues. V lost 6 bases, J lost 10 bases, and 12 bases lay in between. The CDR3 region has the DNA TGTGCCAGCAGCCTTGGCAGGCCAGCTTTCTTT. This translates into CASSLGRPAFF.

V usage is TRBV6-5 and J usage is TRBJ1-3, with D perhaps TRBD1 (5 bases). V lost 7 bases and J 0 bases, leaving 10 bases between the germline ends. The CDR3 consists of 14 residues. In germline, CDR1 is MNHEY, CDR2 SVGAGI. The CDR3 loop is CASKKGLSGNTIYF. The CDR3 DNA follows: TGTGCCAGCAAAAAGGGACTCTCTGGAAACACCATATATTTT.

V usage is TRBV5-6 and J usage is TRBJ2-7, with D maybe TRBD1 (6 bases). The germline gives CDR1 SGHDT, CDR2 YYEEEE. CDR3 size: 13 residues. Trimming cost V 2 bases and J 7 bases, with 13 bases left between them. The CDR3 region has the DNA TGTGCCAGCAGCTTCGGACAGAGACGGGAGCAGTACTTC. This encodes CASSFGQRREQYF. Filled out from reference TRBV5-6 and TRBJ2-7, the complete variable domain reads DAGVTQSPTHLIKTRGQQVTLRCSPKSGHDTVSWYQQALGQGPQFIFQYYEEEERQRGNFPDRFSGHQFPNYSSELNVNALLLGDSALYLCASSFGQRREQYFGPGTRLTVT.

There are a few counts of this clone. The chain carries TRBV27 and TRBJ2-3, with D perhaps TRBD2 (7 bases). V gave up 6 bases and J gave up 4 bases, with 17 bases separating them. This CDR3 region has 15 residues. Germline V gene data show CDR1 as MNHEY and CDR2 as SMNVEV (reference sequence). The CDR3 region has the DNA TGTGCCAGCAGCTTGAGTAGGGGGGGCGCAGATACGCAGTATTTT. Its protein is CASSLSRGGADTQYF.

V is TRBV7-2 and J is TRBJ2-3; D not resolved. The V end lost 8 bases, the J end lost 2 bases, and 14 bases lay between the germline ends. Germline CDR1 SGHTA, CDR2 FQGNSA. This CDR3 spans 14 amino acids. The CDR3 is CASLLRRNTDTQYF. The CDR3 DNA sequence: TGTGCCAGCCTCTTGAGGAGAAACACAGATACGCAGTATTTT.

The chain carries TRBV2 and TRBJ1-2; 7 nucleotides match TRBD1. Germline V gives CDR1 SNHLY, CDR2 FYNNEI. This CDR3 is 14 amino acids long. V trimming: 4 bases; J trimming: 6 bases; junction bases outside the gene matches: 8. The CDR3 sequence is CASSAATGLDGYTF. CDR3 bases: TGTGCCAGCAGTGCCGCGACAGGGTTGGATGGCTACACCTTC.

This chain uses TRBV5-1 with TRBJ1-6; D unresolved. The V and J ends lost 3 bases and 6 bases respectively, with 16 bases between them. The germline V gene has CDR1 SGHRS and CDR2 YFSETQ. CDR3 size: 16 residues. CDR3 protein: CASSWLSGIFNSPLHF. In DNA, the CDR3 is TGCGCCAGCAGCTGGCTCTCGGGGATTTTTAATTCACCCCTCCACTTT.

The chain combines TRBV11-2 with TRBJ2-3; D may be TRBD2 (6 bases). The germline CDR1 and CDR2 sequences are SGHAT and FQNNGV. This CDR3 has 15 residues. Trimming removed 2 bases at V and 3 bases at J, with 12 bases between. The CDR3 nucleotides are TGTGCCAGCAGCTTACGCGGGAAAGGAACAGATACGCAGTATTTT. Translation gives CASSLRGKGTDTQYF.

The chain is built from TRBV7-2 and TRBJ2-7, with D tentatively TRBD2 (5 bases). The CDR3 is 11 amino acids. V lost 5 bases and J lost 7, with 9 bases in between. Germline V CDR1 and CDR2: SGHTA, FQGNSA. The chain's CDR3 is CASSNPGEQYF. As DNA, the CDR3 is TGTGCCAGCAGCAACCCGGGGGAGCAGTACTTC.

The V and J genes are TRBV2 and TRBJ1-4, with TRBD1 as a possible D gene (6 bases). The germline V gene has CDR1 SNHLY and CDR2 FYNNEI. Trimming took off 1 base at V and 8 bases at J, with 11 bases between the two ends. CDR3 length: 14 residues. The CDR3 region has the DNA TGTGCCAGCAGTGAAGTGGGGGCCTACGAAAAACTGTTTTTT. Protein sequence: CASSEVGAYEKLFF.

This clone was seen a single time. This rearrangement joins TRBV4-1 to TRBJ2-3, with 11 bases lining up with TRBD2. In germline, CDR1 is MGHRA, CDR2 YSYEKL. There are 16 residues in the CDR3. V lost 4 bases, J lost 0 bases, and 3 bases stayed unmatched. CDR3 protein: CASSPGLAASTDTQYF. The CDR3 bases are TGCGCCAGCAGCCCGGGACTAGCGGCCAGCACAGATACGCAGTATTTT.

Here the CDR3 reads CASSVEELGPQHF. In DNA, the CDR3 is TGTGCCAGCAGTGTAGAGGAGCTAGGGCCCCAGCATTTT. V usage is TRBV2 and J usage is TRBJ1-5; D uncertain. The germline V and J ends were trimmed by 4 bases and 9 bases, with 13 bases remaining between them. CDR3 length: 13 residues. Germline V CDR1 and CDR2: SNHLY, FYNNEI. The full variable domain, completed using reference TRBV2 and TRBJ1-5, is EPEVTQTPSHQVTQMGQEVILRCVPISNHLYFYWYRQILGQKVEFLVSFYNNEISEKSEIFDDQFSVERPDGSNFTLKIRSTKLEDSAMYFCASSVEELGPQHFGDGTRLSIL.